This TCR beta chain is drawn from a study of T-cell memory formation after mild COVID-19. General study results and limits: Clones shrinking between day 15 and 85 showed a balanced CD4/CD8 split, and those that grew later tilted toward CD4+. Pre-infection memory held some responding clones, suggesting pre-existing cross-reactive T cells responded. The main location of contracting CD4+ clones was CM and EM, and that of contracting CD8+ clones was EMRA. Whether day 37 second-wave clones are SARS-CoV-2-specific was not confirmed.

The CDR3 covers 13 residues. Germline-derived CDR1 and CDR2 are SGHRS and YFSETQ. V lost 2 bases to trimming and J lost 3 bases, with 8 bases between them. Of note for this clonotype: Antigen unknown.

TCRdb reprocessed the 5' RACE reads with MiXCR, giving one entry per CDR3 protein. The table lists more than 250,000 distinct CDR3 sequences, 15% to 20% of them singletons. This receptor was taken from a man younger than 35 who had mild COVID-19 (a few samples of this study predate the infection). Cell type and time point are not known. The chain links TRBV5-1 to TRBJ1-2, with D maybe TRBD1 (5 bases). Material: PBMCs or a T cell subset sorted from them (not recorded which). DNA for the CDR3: TGCGCCAGCAGCTTAGGGGAACACTATGGCTACACCTTC. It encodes CASSLGEHYGYTF.